The source of this T cell receptor beta chain is a study of blood T cells in healthy people across ages. The CDR3 is made up of 15 amino acids. V gave up 6 bases and J gave up 0 bases; unmatched junction bases: 5. The use of a sample-barcoded 5' primer and a J-beta primer mix characterized a second PCR of roughly 7 to 11 cycles. In TCRdb, the 5' RACE reads were re-called with MiXCR into one record per CDR3 protein. The sample contains fewer than 650,000 distinct CDR3 sequences, approximately 26% of which appear only once. This clonotype was seen a handful of times. A further study also used this sample, focusing on T cells of mothers and their children. In that study: Several million TCR beta reads per child versus over 9 million per mother.

The chain employs TRBV12-3 or TRBV12-4 and TRBJ2-1, with 7 bases that match TRBD2. The receptor comes from a boy aged 2 to 9 in good health. Input material: blood. The CDR3 sequence: CASRQRGRSYNEQFF. CDR3 nucleotide sequence: TGTGCCAGCAGGCAGCGGGGCCGCTCCTACAATGAGCAGTTCTTC.